The entry below gives a single T cell receptor (beta chain) sequence along with its context. The source of the sample is a study of STAT5B mutations in CD4+ large granular lymphocyte leukemia. Sequencing used immunoSEQ multiplex PCR; TCRdb keeps in-frame clones, though not all of them. The sample holds about 45,000 clones, 80% to 90% seen once. This CDR3 contains 17 residues. J lost 3 bases, V lost 0 bases, and 7 bases had no gene match. Germline lookup yields CDR1 LNHNV and CDR2 YYDKDF (reference sequence). This sequence joins TRBV15 and TRBJ1-3; TRBD1 aligns across 8 bases. The receptor's source is a human donor in good health. The sequenced material came from CD4+ T cells from blood buffy coats. For the CDR3, the DNA is TGTGCCACCAGCAGAGATATAGGACAGGGCGTTGGAAACACCATATATTTT. It is translated as CATSRDIGQGVGNTIYF.